This T cell receptor beta chain was identified during a study of graft-versus-host responses after intestinal transplantation. V gave up 0 bases and J gave up 6 bases; unmatched junction bases: 11. Germline CDR1 reads SGHNT; CDR2 reads YYREEE (reference sequence). This CDR3 has 17 residues. TCRdb keeps only in-frame clones here, not all; method: immunoSEQ multiplex PCR. The repertoire holds roughly 12,000 clones, with about 86% as singletons. This specimen was PBMCs, taken 120 to 130 days after transplant. This receptor was taken from a human patient who received an intestinal transplant, so some T cells may come from the graft donor. V usage is TRBV5-4 and J usage is TRBJ2-1, with 8 bases that match TRBD2. CDR3 in amino acids: CASSLESSASGFNEQFF. The CDR3 region has the DNA TGTGCCAGCAGCTTGGAAAGCTCGGCTAGCGGGTTCAATGAGCAGTTCTTC.